This T cell receptor beta chain originates from a study of blood T cell repertoires in COVID-19. In the study overall: PBMCs, B-cell-depleted T cells, or T cells provided the cDNA or gDNA that made up the material.

Method: immunoSEQ multiplex PCR; TCRdb's copy keeps in-frame clones and lacks some. The sample has around 97,000 clones, about 89% seen once. Germline values: CDR1 MNHEY, CDR2 SVGAGI. This CDR3 comprises 15 residues. Between the trimmed V and J ends, which lost 0 bases and 4 bases, there was a span of 12 bases. The genes are TRBV6-5 and TRBJ1-1; possibly TRBD1 for D (5 bases). The sequence was obtained from a woman between 55 and 75 years old with acute or convalescent COVID-19. The sample taken for sequencing was peripheral blood. This CDR3 is CASSYSGGSATEAFF. Written as DNA, the CDR3 is TGTGCCAGCAGTTACTCGGGGGGGTCCGCCACTGAAGCTTTCTTT.